Described below is a single TCR beta chain sequence and its context. This entry comes from a study of blood T cell repertoires in COVID-19. CDR1 is MRHNA and CDR2 is SNTAGT in the germline V gene. The CDR3 loop spans 14 amino acids. V was cut by 4 bases and J by 1 base, with 10 bases left in between. In the authors' methods: Reference gene primers were amplified, and this amplification served to estimate nucleated cell counts. TCRdb's table, derived via immunoSEQ multiplex PCR, lists solely in-frame clones and lacks some. The V and J calls and clone size come from that table; D and trimming were worked out from the DNA. The table records 84,000 or so clones, approximately 88% of them present only once.

Sequenced: peripheral blood. The gene calls are TRBV6-4 and TRBJ1-1; tentatively, D is TRBD1 (6 bases). The clonotype was recovered from a man in his fifties or sixties with acute or convalescent COVID-19. This CDR3 reads CASSAGAQNTEAFF. The CDR3 DNA reads TGTGCCAGCAGTGCAGGGGCCCAGAACACTGAAGCTTTCTTT.